A single sample is the source of the 8 T cell receptor beta chains below, sequenced in a study of T cells in Graves' hyperthyroidism and ophthalmopathy. RNA transcripts yielded amplified TCR beta CDR3 regions. The HTBI set primed first-round TCR CDR3 RT-PCR. TCRdb reprocessed the multiplex PCR reads with MiXCR, giving one entry per CDR3 protein. This sample has hundreds of thousands of distinct CDR3 sequences, with about 15% found just once. The sequenced material came from blood. Every receptor here comes from a man aged 18 to 30 with Graves' ophthalmopathy.

Many counts were recorded for this clonotype. This chain links TRBV12-3 or TRBV12-4 with TRBJ2-7; 8 bases match TRBD2. The ends lost 2 bases at V and 2 bases at J; junction bases unmatched: 8. This CDR3 is 16 amino acids long. DNA for the CDR3: TGTGCCAGCAGTTTATTGTACGAGCGGGAGACCTACGAGCAGTACTTC. This gives the protein CASSLLYERETYEQYF.

There are a few counts of this clonotype. This chain connects TRBV4-2 to TRBJ2-7, with D possibly matching TRBD2 (5 bases). The CDR3 is 14 residues long. CDR1 is LGHNA, CDR2 YNFKEQ, per germline. V was cut by 4 bases and J by 6 bases, with 16 bases left in between. CDR3 DNA sequence: TGTGCCAGCAGCCCTTATACGGGGAAAGGCGAGCAGTACTTC. It specifies CASSPYTGKGEQYF.

This rearrangement joins TRBV4-2 to TRBJ2-1; 9 nucleotides line up with TRBD2. Trimming cost V 0 bases and J 7 bases; bases outside gene matches: 10. The CDR3 is 17 residues long. CDR1 is LGHNA, CDR2 YNFKEQ, per germline. The CDR3 nucleotides are TGTGCCAGCAGCCAAGAAGGGCGGGGGGGCCTATTGAATGAGCAGTTCTTC. It is translated as CASSQEGRGGLLNEQFF.

This clonotype was picked up many times. The gene calls are TRBV6-2 or TRBV6-3 and TRBJ2-7; 7 bases match TRBD2. Germline V gene data show CDR1 as MNHEY and CDR2 as SVGEGT. Trimming took 4 bases from V and 0 from J; bases not matched to a gene: 3. The length of the CDR3 is 14 residues. CDR3 amino acids: CASSSAGSSYEQYF. DNA for the CDR3: TGTGCCAGCAGTTCAGCGGGGAGCTCCTACGAGCAGTACTTC.

This chain joins TRBV20-1 and TRBJ2-5; D not resolved. In germline, CDR1 is DFQATT, CDR2 SNEGSKA (reference sequence). CDR3 length: 12 residues. The V end lost 2 bases, the J end lost 1 base, and 5 bases lay between the germline ends. CDR3 sequence: CSARQAQETQYF. For the CDR3, the DNA is TGCAGTGCTAGACAGGCCCAAGAGACCCAGTACTTC.

This clonotype was observed many times. The gene calls are TRBV5-6 and TRBJ1-3; D uncertain. The CDR3 is 14 amino acids. Trimming removed 2 bases at V and 0 bases at J, with 6 bases between. Germline assignment: CDR1 SGHDT and CDR2 YYEEEE. Here the CDR3 DNA reads TGTGCCAGCAGCTTCTTTAGCTCTGGAAACACCATATATTTT. Translating gives CASSFFSSGNTIYF. Full variable domain (missing parts from reference TRBV5-6 and TRBJ1-3): DAGVTQSPTHLIKTRGQQVTLRCSPKSGHDTVSWYQQALGQGPQFIFQYYEEEERQRGNFPDRFSGHQFPNYSSELNVNALLLGDSALYLCASSFFSSGNTIYFGEGSWLTVV.

The gene calls are TRBV11-2 and TRBJ2-3, with D possibly being TRBD1 or TRBD2 (6 bases each). Germline values: CDR1 SGHAT, CDR2 FQNNGV. The CDR3 has 17 amino acids. Between the trimmed V and J ends, which lost 4 bases and 2 bases, there was a span of 19 bases. For the CDR3, the DNA is TGTGCCAGCAGCTGGTGGGGTACGGGGGCTTTCACAGATACGCAGTATTTT. Its translation: CASSWWGTGAFTDTQYF.

V is TRBV2 and J is TRBJ1-5; D gene ambiguous. CDR1 is SNHLY and CDR2 is FYNNEI in the germline V gene. V gave up 4 bases and J gave up 1 base, with 11 bases separating them. The CDR3 is 15 residues long. CDR3 nucleotide sequence: TGTGCCAGCAGTGTCTGGGTTAGGAGCAATCAGCCCCAGCATTTT. Its translation: CASSVWVRSNQPQHF.